One sample yielded the 3 T cell receptor beta chains listed below, sequenced in a study of T cell repertoires in cytomegalovirus infection. Each CDR3 protein gets one entry after TCRdb re-called the reads with MiXCR. The sample includes under 350,000 distinct CDR3 sequences, 9.5% of them seen just once. The sample consisted of PBMCs. These TCRs come from a human donor in good health (CMV status not recorded). Some clones in this sample may be carry-over from other donors' samples.

In its sample, this clonotype was seen many times. The rearrangement links TRBV7-9 to TRBJ1-2, with a tentative D call TRBD1 (5 bases). Germline lookup yields CDR1 SEHNR and CDR2 FQNEAQ (reference sequence). This CDR3 has 16 amino acids. V lost 7 bases, J lost 6 bases, and 24 bases lay in between. CDR3 residues: CASIIIQPAGPDGYTF. The DNA for the CDR3 is TGTGCCAGCATCATTATCCAACCGGCGGGGCCCGATGGCTACACCTTC.

In its sample, this clonotype was seen many times. The chain recombines TRBV19 with TRBJ2-7, with D tentatively TRBD1 (6 bases). With 6 bases removed from V and 0 bases from J, the gap between germline ends came to 9 bases. In germline, CDR1 is LNHDA, CDR2 SQIVND (reference sequence). The CDR3 runs to 13 residues. The CDR3 DNA sequence: TGTGCCAGTAGCCAGACAGGCTCCTACGAGCAGTACTTC. Protein sequence: CASSQTGSYEQYF. Using reference TRBV19 and TRBJ2-7 for the parts outside the CDR3, the full variable domain is DGGITQSPKYLFRKEGQNVTLSCEQNLNHDAMYWYRQDPGQGLRLIYYSQIVNDFQKGDIAEGYSVSREKKESFPLTVTSAQKNPTAFYLCASSQTGSYEQYFGPGTRLTVT.

The V gene is TRBV2, the J gene TRBJ2-1; 12 bases are shared with TRBD2. The CDR3 runs 15 residues. V lost 10 bases, J lost 2 bases, and 6 bases stayed unmatched. The germline CDR1 and CDR2 sequences are SNHLY and FYNNEI. The CDR3 nucleotides are TGTGCCACCCGGGGACTAGCGGGTCCCTACAATGAGCAGTTCTTC. Protein: CATRGLAGPYNEQFF.